What follows describes a single T cell receptor beta chain. cDNA came from approximately 0.5 to 1 ug RNA primed by random hexamers. TCRdb re-called the immunoSEQ multiplex PCR reads through MiXCR, storing one row per CDR3 protein. There are about 180,000 distinct CDR3 sequences in the sample; 90% to 97% occur only once, and approximately 0.12% lies in the top ten. This sample is part of a study of CD8 T cells in Susac syndrome. The CDR3 contains 18 residues. Germline V lookup: CDR1 DFQATT, CDR2 SNEGSKA (reference sequence). V lost 3 bases to trimming and J lost 1 base, with 23 bases between them. In contrast to the negatively isolated CD8+ and CD4+ T cells, TEMRA cells were FACS-enriched.

J is TRBJ2-3 and V is TRBV20-1, with a weak D call TRBD2 (7 bases). The material sequenced was CD4+ T cells from PBMCs. The receptor comes from a human donor with Susac syndrome. The CDR3: CSARGSSGTLKGTDTQYF. The CDR3 nucleotides are TGCAGTGCTAGGGGTTCGAGCGGGACACTAAAGGGCACAGATACGCAGTATTTT.